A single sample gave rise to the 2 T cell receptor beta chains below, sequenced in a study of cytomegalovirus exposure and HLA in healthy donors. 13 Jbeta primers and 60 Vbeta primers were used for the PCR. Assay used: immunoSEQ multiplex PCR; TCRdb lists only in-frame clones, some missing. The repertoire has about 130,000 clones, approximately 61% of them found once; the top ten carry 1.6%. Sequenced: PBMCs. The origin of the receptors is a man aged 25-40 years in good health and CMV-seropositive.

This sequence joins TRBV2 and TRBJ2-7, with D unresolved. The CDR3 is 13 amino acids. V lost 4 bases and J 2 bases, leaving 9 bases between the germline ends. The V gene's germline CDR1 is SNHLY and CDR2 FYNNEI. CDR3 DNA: TGTGCCAGCAGTGTTTCCCCGGCCTACGAGCAGTACTTC. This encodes CASSVSPAYEQYF.

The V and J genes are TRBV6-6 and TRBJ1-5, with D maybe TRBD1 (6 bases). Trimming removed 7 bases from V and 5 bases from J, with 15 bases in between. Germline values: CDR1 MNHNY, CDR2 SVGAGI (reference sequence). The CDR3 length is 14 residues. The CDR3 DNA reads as TGTGCCAGCACCCTGGGGGGGCGGTATCAGCCCCAGCATTTT. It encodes CASTLGGRYQPQHF.